The T cell receptor (beta chain) under discussion was sequenced for a study of human T cells and chemical hapten exposure. The time point denotes: pre-sensitization, week 0. Treatment denoted: therapeutic diphenylcyclopropenone sensitization with weekly scalp DPC. This CDR3 spans 13 amino acids. The V segment lost 6 bases and the J segment 2 bases; nucleotides outside the gene matches: 1. Each CDR3 protein is one row after TCRdb ran MiXCR on the RACE reads. The sample carries roughly 100,000 distinct CDR3 sequences, 10% to 11% recorded once. This receptor was obtained from a woman aged 60-75 years with alopecia areata. Some clones in this sample may be carry-over from other donors' samples. V and J are TRBV12-3 or TRBV12-4 and TRBJ1-2; 9 bases align to TRBD1. The sample was whole blood, taken in connection with sensitization to the hapten diphenylcyclopropenone (DPC). The CDR3 spells CASRGTGNYGYTF. The CDR3 bases are TGTGCCAGCAGGGGGACAGGGAACTATGGCTACACCTTC.